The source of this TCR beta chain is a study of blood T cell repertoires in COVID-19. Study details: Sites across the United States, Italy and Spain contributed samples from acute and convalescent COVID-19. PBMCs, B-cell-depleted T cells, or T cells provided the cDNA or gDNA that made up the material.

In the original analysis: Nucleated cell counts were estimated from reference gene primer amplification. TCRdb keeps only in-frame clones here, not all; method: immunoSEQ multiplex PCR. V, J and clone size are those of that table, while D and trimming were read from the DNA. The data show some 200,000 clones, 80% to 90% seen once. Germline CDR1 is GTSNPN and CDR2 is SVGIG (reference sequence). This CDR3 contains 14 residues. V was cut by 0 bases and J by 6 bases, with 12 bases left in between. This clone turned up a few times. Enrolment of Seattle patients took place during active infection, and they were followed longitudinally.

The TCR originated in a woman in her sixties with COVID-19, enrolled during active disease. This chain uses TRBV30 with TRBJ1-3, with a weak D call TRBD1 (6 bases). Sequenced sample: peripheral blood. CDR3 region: CAWSVGGYENTIYF. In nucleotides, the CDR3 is TGTGCCTGGAGTGTAGGGGGATACGAAAACACCATATATTTT.